These T cell receptor beta chains were read from a single sample in a study of shared clonotypes between healthy human individuals. The protocol was immunoSEQ multiplex PCR, while the TCRdb copy is restricted to in-frame clones and leaves out a portion. The table has approximately 2,000,000 clones, about 90% seen once. The material sequenced was naive CD4+ T cells from PBMCs. The receptors shown here come from a man aged 18 to 29 in good health. Some clones in this sample may be carry-over from other donors' samples. Each CDR3 is given with its conserved first and last residue. D genes are given only for firm matches. Only some rows state a clone size, as once, few, many or a class for expanded clones.

v_gene	j_gene	abundance	d_gene	CDR3nt	CDR3aa
TRBV6-5	TRBJ2-7	-	TRBD1	TGTGCCAGCACCAAAGGGGACAGCTACGAGCAGTACTTC	CASTKGDSYEQYF
TRBV7-8	TRBJ1-2	once	-	TGTGCCAGCAGCCCCAGGGTGTTGGCTGATTTGCATGGCTACACCTTC	CASSPRVLADLHGYTF
TRBV7-2	TRBJ2-5	-	-	TGTGCCAGCAGCTTAACCCAGACCCAGTACTTC	CASSLTQTQYF
TRBV4-3	TRBJ2-7	-	TRBD2	TGCGCCAGCAGCCAAGACCGGGAGGTCTACGAGCAGTACTTC	CASSQDREVYEQYF
TRBV4-1	TRBJ2-3	-	TRBD2	TGCGCCAGCAGTAGGCTAGCGGTAGGCACAGATACGCAGTATTTT	CASSRLAVGTDTQYF
TRBV15	TRBJ2-1	-	TRBD2	TGTGCCACCAGCAGAGCTAGCGGGAGTACCAATGAGCAGTTCTTC	CATSRASGSTNEQFF
TRBV7-2	TRBJ2-7	-	TRBD1	TGTGCCAGCACCAACCACAGGGGCCCCTACGAGCAGTACTTC	CASTNHRGPYEQYF
TRBV28	TRBJ1-2	-	TRBD1	TGTGCCAGCAGCCCTTCGGGACAGGGAAATCATGGCTACACCTTC	CASSPSGQGNHGYTF
TRBV9	TRBJ2-2	-	-	TGTGCCAGCAGCGGCCGGGGAGACTCGAACACCGGGGAGCTGTTTTTT	CASSGRGDSNTGELFF
TRBV7-8	TRBJ2-2	-	-	TGTGCCAGCTTACCCAAAGGACGGACGAACACCGGGGAGCTGTTTTTT	CASLPKGRTNTGELFF
TRBV28	TRBJ2-2	-	TRBD2	TGTGCCAGCAGTTTAGCCATCACTAGCGTTAACACCGGGGAGCTGTTTTTT	CASSLAITSVNTGELFF
TRBV28	TRBJ1-2	-	-	TGTGCCAGCAGTTTATCCGTCAGCCTAGATGGCTACACCTTC	CASSLSVSLDGYTF
TRBV28	TRBJ1-2	-	-	TGTGGCTCGGGGGGGGAATCAGCGGCGTATGGCTACACCTTC	CGSGGESAAYGYTF
TRBV4-1	TRBJ1-2	-	-	TGCGCCAGCAGCCAAGAAGAATCCTATGGCTACACCTTC	CASSQEESYGYTF
TRBV6-5	TRBJ2-7	-	-	TGTGCCAGCACCCTAGCGCCCGCTCGCGAGCAGTACTTC	CASTLAPAREQYF
TRBV19	TRBJ1-2	-	-	TGTGCCAGTAGTCCAAGCGGGGGCCCCTATGGCTACACCTTC	CASSPSGGPYGYTF